The 11 T cell receptor beta chains below were found in one sample sequenced in a study of cytomegalovirus exposure and HLA in healthy donors. The protocol was immunoSEQ multiplex PCR, while the TCRdb copy is restricted to in-frame clones and leaves out a portion. The sample shows 150,000 to 200,000 clones, roughly 91% of them seen only once. Sequenced sample: PBMCs. The receptors stem from a man aged 18 to 30 in good health and CMV-seronegative.

This clone was seen once. The rearrangement joins TRBV28 to TRBJ2-7, with 7 bases identical to TRBD1. The ends lost 4 bases at V and 3 bases at J; junction bases unmatched: 3. CDR1 and CDR2 from the germline V gene are MDHEN and SYDVKM. This CDR3 contains 13 residues. The CDR3 protein is CASSSGQDYEQYF. The DNA of the CDR3 is TGTGCCAGCAGTTCCGGACAGGACTACGAGCAGTACTTC.

The rearrangement links TRBV5-8 to TRBJ2-5; TRBD1 aligns across 8 bases. In germline, CDR1 is SGHTS, CDR2 YDEGEE. CDR3 length equals 15 residues. Trimming cost V 0 bases and J 2 bases; bases outside gene matches: 3. CDR3: CASSLGQGTQETQYF. CDR3 DNA sequence: TGTGCCAGCAGCTTGGGACAGGGGACTCAAGAGACCCAGTACTTC. Full variable domain (rest looked up from reference TRBV5-8 and TRBJ2-5): EAGVTQSPTHLIKTRGQQATLRCSPISGHTSVYWYQQALGLGLQFLLWYDEGEERNRGNFPPRFSGRQFPNYSSELNVNALELEDSALYLCASSLGQGTQETQYFGPGTRLLVL.

The rearrangement uses TRBV19 and TRBJ1-2, with D possibly being TRBD1 (6 bases). V was shortened by 3 bases and J by 5 bases, with 16 bases between the two germline ends. The CDR3 covers 15 residues. The germline CDR1 and CDR2 sequences are LNHDA and SQIVND (reference sequence). CDR3 in DNA: TGTGCCAGTAGTATGGGCACCGGACAGACTTATGGCTACACCTTC. Translating gives CASSMGTGQTYGYTF.

The chain joins TRBV2 to TRBJ2-7; TRBD2 matches 11 bases. The CDR3 sequence is 13 residues long. The germline V gene encodes CDR1 SNHLY and CDR2 FYNNEI. V trimming: 6 bases; J trimming: 7 bases; junction bases outside the gene matches: 5. DNA of the CDR3: TGTGCCAGCAGCCTCGGGACTAGCGGAGAGCAGTACTTC. Its translation: CASSLGTSGEQYF.

This rearrangement joins TRBV7-8 to TRBJ1-6, with D possibly TRBD1 on 5 matching bases. With 5 bases removed from V and 0 bases from J, the gap between germline ends came to 20 bases. Germline V CDR1 and CDR2: SGHVS, FQNEAQ. The CDR3 has 19 amino acids. In DNA, the CDR3 is TGTGCCAGCAGCCCAAATCGTCTGCCGGGGGGCTCCTATAATTCACCCCTCCACTTT. This encodes CASSPNRLPGGSYNSPLHF.

This clone was seen only a few times. CDR3 residues: CASSVTADYGYTF. DNA for the CDR3: TGTGCCAGCTCAGTAACAGCTGACTATGGCTACACCTTC. The V call is TRBV18, the J call TRBJ1-2; unclear D gene. Germline lookup yields CDR1 KGHSH and CDR2 LQKENI. There are 13 residues in the CDR3. Between the trimmed V and J ends, which lost 5 bases and 3 bases, there was a span of 10 bases.

This chain uses TRBV6-5 with TRBJ1-3; possibly TRBD1 for D (6 bases). The germline V gene encodes CDR1 MNHEY and CDR2 SVGAGI. Trimming removed 1 base from V and 4 bases from J, with 14 bases in between. CDR3 length: 16 residues. DNA for the CDR3: TGTGCCAGCAGTTACTGGCAGGGGTCGGGGGGAAACACCATATATTTT. The encoded protein is CASSYWQGSGGNTIYF.

The chain links TRBV6-5 to TRBJ1-5; 10 nucleotides line up with TRBD1. The CDR3 is 14 residues long. V lost 5 bases and J lost 5; bases outside the gene matches: 3. CDR1 and CDR2 from the germline V gene are MNHEY and SVGAGI. The CDR3 is CASSRDRGDQPQHF. CDR3 sequence (DNA): TGTGCCAGCAGTAGGGACAGGGGCGATCAGCCCCAGCATTTT.

This sequence joins TRBV28 and TRBJ2-1; 13 bases map to TRBD2. With 5 bases clipped from V and 5 bases from J, the junction kept 6 bases outside the gene matches. Looked up from germline, CDR1 is MDHEN and CDR2 is SYDVKM. The CDR3 contains 16 residues. The CDR3 bases are TGTGCCAGCAGTCCCAGGACTAGCGGGAGCCACAATGAGCAGTTCTTC. Translation: CASSPRTSGSHNEQFF.

This rearrangement joins TRBV10-3 to TRBJ2-3, with D perhaps matching TRBD2 (5 bases). The CDR3 totals 13 residues. CDR1 is ENHRY, CDR2 SYGVKD, per germline. V lost 7 bases and J 5 bases, leaving 13 bases between the germline ends. The CDR3 sequence is CAINAAEIDTQYF. The CDR3 nucleotides read TGTGCCATCAATGCAGCGGAAATAGATACGCAGTATTTT.

The V gene is TRBV6-6, the J gene TRBJ1-4, with D perhaps matching TRBD1 (5 bases). This CDR3 spans 14 amino acids. Trimming took 5 bases from V and 6 from J, leaving 13 bases between them. From germline, CDR1 is MNHNY and CDR2 SVGAGI (reference sequence). CDR3 region: CASSQGVGYEKLFF. DNA of the CDR3: TGTGCCAGCAGTCAAGGGGTCGGTTATGAAAAACTGTTTTTT.